This T cell receptor (beta chain) originates from a study of Graves' ophthalmopathy and Graves' hyperthyroidism. Study as a whole: If no ophthalmopathy appeared within 18 months of follow-up, hyperthyroidism was termed stable. Study-level findings and limits: The model forecast ophthalmopathy progression, reaching roughly 65% sensitivity and about 75% specificity. Most thyroid clonotypes with frequency above 0.001 were detected in blood too.

Hyperthyroidism patients had new diagnoses, durations under 2 months, and ages of 18 to 65. The CDR3 spans 15 residues. V lost 6 bases, J lost 0 bases, and 7 bases stayed unmatched. This clonotype occurred many times. No antigen is known for it. TCR beta CDR3 amplification used RNA transcripts. The authors performed first-round RT-PCR with HTBI primers and then a second-round multiplex PCR. TCRdb processed the multiplex PCR reads anew with MiXCR; each CDR3 protein has one entry. The sample contains more than 1,000,000 distinct CDR3 sequences, 36% of which appear only once. This sequence joins TRBV12-3 or TRBV12-4 and TRBJ2-7, with 8 bases lining up with TRBD1. The receptor was isolated from an adult man with Graves' hyperthyroidism. Material for sequencing was peripheral blood or thyroid tissue (not recorded which). The CDR3 loop reads CASRASGTGSYEQYF. For the CDR3, the DNA is TGTGCCAGCAGGGCCTCCGGGACAGGCTCCTACGAGCAGTACTTC.